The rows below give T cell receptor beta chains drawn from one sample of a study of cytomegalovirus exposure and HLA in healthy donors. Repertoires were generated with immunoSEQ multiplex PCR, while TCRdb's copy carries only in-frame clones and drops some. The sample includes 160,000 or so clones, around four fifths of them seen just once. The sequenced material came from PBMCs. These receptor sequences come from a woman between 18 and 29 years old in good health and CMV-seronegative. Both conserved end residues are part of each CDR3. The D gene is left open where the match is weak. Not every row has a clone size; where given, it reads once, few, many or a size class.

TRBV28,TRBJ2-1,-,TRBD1,TGTGCCAGCAGTGAACGGGACAGGCCCTACAATGAGCAGTTCTTC,CASSERDRPYNEQFF
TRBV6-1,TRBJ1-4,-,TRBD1,TGTGCCAGCAGTGAAACCGGGACAGGGGGAGAAAAACTGTTTTTT,CASSETGTGGEKLFF
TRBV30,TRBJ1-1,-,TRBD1,TGTGCCTGGAGTAATCAGGGGGGGAACACTGAAGCTTTCTTT,CAWSNQGGNTEAFF
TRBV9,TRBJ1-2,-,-,TGTGCCAGCAGCCCCATGCTCGGGGGGGCGGATGGCTACACCTTC,CASSPMLGGADGYTF
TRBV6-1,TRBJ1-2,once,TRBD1,TGTGCCAGTAGCGCCGGGACAGCTAACTATGGCTACACCTTC,CASSAGTANYGYTF
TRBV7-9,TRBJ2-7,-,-,TGTTCCAGCAGCTTAGCGTGGAGGGACGGGACCTACGAGCAGTACTTC,CSSSLAWRDGTYEQYF
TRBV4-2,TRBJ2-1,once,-,TGTGCCAGCAGCCCCTTAGGGAGCTCCTACAATGAGCAGTTCTTC,CASSPLGSSYNEQFF
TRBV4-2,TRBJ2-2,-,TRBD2,TGTGCCAGCAGTCTAGCGGGGGGGCGTGGTGAATGGGGACCGTCCTGGGAGCTGTTTTTT,CASSLAGGRGEWGPSWELFF
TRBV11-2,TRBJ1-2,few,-,TGTGCCAGCAGCTTCCGGGGTCCTAACTATGGCTACACCTTC,CASSFRGPNYGYTF
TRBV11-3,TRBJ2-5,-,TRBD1,TGTGCCAGCACCCAGGGGGCCCGGGGACAGGGTGAGACCCAGTACTTC,CASTQGARGQGETQYF
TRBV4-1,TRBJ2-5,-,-,TGCGCCAGCAGCCAGACGGAGCAGGAGACCCAGTACTTC,CASSQTEQETQYF
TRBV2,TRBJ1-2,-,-,TGTGCCAGCAGTGATTCCCGGGGGGCCCTCTATGGCTACACCTTC,CASSDSRGALYGYTF
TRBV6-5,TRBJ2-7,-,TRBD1,TGTGCCAGCAGCTTGGACAGGCGAGATTTCTACGAGCAGTACTTC,CASSLDRRDFYEQYF
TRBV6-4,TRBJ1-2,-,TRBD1,TGTGCCAGCAGTGAGCAGGGGGCCGGGGGCTACACCTTC,CASSEQGAGGYTF
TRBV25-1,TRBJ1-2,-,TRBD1,TGTGCCAGCAGTGAATCTAGGACAGGGGATGGCTACACCTTC,CASSESRTGDGYTF
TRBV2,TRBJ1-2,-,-,TGTGCCAGCAGTGATTGGAGTCAGCATCCCGTCTATGGCTACACCTTC,CASSDWSQHPVYGYTF
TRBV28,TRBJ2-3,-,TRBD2,TGTGCCAGCGGACTAGCGGGGGGCACAGATACGCAGTATTTT,CASGLAGGTDTQYF
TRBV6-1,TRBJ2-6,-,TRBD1,TGTGCCAGTGCAGGGGGCCTCGCTGGGGCCAACGTCCTGACTTTC,CASAGGLAGANVLTF
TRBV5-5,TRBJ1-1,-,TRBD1,TGTGCCAGCCAAGACCCCAGGGGGTCTTATTCAAAAGCTGAAGCTTTCTTT,CASQDPRGSYSKAEAFF
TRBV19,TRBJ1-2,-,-,TGTGCCAGTAGCATAGGGAGTCCGGATTATTATGGCTACACCTTC,CASSIGSPDYYGYTF
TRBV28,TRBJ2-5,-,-,TGTGCCAGCATAAGGAGTCGGGAAGAGACCCAGTACTTC,CASIRSREETQYF
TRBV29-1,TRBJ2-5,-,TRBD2,TGCAGCGTTGGCAATAGCGGGGAGGAGACCCAGTACTTC,CSVGNSGEETQYF
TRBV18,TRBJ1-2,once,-,TGTGCCAGCTCACAACAAAAACCGGGGGGGCGTCTCGGCTACACCTTC,CASSQQKPGGRLGYTF
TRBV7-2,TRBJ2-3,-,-,TGTGCCAGCAGCCCTTTGGTGCTGGTCGACTTTTCGACAGATACGCAGTATTTT,CASSPLVLVDFSTDTQYF
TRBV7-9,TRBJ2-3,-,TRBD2,TGTGCCAGCAGCTTAACTAGCGGGGGCACAGATACGCAGTATTTT,CASSLTSGGTDTQYF
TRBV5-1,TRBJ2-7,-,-,TGCGCCAGCAGCCGTAATTCCTACGAGCAGTACTTC,CASSRNSYEQYF
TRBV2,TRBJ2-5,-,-,TGTGCCAGCAGTGAAACAAGGGCGGGGGAGACCCAGTACTTC,CASSETRAGETQYF
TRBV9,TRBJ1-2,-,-,TGTGCCAGCAGCCTGGACTCTCTAGGTTATGGCTACACCTTC,CASSLDSLGYGYTF
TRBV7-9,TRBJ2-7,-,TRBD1,TGTTCCAGCAGCTTAGCGAGGGGCAGGGGGTCTTACGAGCAGTACTTC,CSSSLARGRGSYEQYF
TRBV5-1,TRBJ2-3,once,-,TGCGCCAGCAGCTCCGGGGGGCCTAGCACAGATACGCAGTATTTT,CASSSGGPSTDTQYF
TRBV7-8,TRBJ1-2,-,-,TGTGCCAGCAGCCCAGACAGGAACTATGGCTACACCTTC,CASSPDRNYGYTF
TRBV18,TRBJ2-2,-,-,TGTGCCAGCTCACCACAGCCCCGCACCGGGGAGCTGTTTTTT,CASSPQPRTGELFF
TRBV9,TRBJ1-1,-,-,TGTGCCAGCAGCCCCTTTGAGACTGAAGCTTTCTTT,CASSPFETEAFF
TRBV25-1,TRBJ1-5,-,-,TGTGCCAGCAGTGAAACCCCCCGACAGGTTAGCAATCAGCCCCAGCATTTT,CASSETPRQVSNQPQHF
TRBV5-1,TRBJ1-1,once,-,TGCGCCAGCAGCTTGGCCGGGATGAACACTGAAGCTTTCTTT,CASSLAGMNTEAFF
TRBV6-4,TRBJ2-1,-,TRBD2,TGTGCCAGCAGTGACGCGGGGGGCTCCTACAATGAGCAGTTCTTC,CASSDAGGSYNEQFF
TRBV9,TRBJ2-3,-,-,TGTGCCAGCAGCGGTCTAGCGATGGGGAGAGATACGCAGTATTTT,CASSGLAMGRDTQYF
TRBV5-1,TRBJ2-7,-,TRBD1,TGCGCCAGCAGCCAGACAGGGGGCTCCTACGAGCAGTACTTC,CASSQTGGSYEQYF
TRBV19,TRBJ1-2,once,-,TGTGCCAGTAGTATCAATGGCTACACCTTC,CASSINGYTF
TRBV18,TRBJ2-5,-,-,TGTGCCAGCTCACCACCGACGGGAATAGCCGAGACCCAGTACTTC,CASSPPTGIAETQYF
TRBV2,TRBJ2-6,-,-,TGTGCCAGCAGTCGGACAATCTCTGGGGCCAACGTCCTGACTTTC,CASSRTISGANVLTF
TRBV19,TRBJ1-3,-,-,TGTGCCAGTATTTCGACACCAGGAAACACCATATATTTT,CASISTPGNTIYF
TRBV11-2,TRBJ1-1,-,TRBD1,TGTGCCAGCAGCTTAAGATCGGGACAGGGGAACACTGAAGCTTTCTTT,CASSLRSGQGNTEAFF
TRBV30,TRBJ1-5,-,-,TGTGCCTGGAGTGCAAAACATGGACTGTTAAATCAGCCCCAGCATTTT,CAWSAKHGLLNQPQHF
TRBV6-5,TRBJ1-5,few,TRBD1,TGTGCCAGCAGCCCCGGGACAGGGGTTCAGCCCCAGCATTTT,CASSPGTGVQPQHF
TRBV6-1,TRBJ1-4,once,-,TGTGCCAGCAGTGATCCCGGGACTGCTAATGAAAAACTGTTTTTT,CASSDPGTANEKLFF
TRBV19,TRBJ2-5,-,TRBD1,TGTGCCAGTAAATTCCTAACAGGGGGCGAAGAGGAGACCCAGTACTTC,CASKFLTGGEEETQYF
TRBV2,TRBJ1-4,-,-,TGTGCCGTGAGTGGAGGACCAACGGGGTGGGAAAAACTGTTTTTT,CAVSGGPTGWEKLFF
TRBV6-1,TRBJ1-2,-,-,TGTGCCAGCACTTCCGGTCTATCAAATGGTGGCTACACCTTC,CASTSGLSNGGYTF